Here is one T cell receptor (beta chain) with its context. Germline V CDR1 and CDR2: MDHEN, SYDVKM. The length of the CDR3 is 13 residues. Trimming left V 7 bases short and J 4 bases short, with 13 bases between. This entry is derived from a study of T cell changes during pregnancy in multiple sclerosis. Sequenced by immunoSEQ multiplex PCR; TCRdb stores in-frame clones only, minus some. The sample shows about 35,000 clones, over 85% of them seen only once. This clonotype originated in a female donor with multiple sclerosis, enrolled in a pregnancy study. V usage is TRBV28 and J usage is TRBJ1-2; possibly TRBD1 for D (6 bases). The sequences come from CD8+ T cells from peripheral blood mononuclear cells, collected in the third trimester of pregnancy. The CDR3 protein is CASKPTGGYGYTF. The CDR3 nucleotides are TGTGCCAGCAAACCGACAGGCGGCTATGGCTACACCTTC.